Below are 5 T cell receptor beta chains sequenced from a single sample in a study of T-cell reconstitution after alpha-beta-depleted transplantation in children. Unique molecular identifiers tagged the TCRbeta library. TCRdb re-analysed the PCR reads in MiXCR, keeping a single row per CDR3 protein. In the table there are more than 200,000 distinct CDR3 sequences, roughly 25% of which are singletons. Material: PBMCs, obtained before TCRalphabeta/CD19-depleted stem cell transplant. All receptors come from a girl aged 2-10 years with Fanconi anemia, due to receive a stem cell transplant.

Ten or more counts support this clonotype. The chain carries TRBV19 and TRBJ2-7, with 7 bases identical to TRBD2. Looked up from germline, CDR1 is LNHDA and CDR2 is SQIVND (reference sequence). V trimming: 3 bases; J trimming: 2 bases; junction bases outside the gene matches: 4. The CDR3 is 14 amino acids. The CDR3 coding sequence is TGTGCCAGTAGTATTTTGGCGGGAGCCTACGAGCAGTACTTC. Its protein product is CASSILAGAYEQYF.

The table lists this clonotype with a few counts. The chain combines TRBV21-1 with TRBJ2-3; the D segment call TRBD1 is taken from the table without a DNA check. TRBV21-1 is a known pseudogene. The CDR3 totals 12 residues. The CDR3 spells CASRGATDTQYF. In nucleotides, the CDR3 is TGTGCCAGCAGGGGGGCCACAGATACGCAGTATTTT.

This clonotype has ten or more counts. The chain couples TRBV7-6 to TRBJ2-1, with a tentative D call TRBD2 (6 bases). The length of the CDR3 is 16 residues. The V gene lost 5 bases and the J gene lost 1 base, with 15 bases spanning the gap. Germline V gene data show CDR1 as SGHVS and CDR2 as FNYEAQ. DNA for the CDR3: TGTGCCAGCAGCGTCCTGACTAGAGCGTCCTACAATGAGCAGTTCTTC. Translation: CASSVLTRASYNEQFF.

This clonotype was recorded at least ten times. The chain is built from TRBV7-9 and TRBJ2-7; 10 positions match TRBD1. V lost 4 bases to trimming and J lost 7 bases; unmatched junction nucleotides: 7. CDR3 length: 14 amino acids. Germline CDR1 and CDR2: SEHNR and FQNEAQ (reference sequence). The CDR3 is CASSSGDRGSEQYF. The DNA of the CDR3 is TGTGCCAGCAGCTCGGGGGACAGGGGAAGTGAGCAGTACTTC. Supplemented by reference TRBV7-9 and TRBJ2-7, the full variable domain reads DTGVSQNPRHKITKRGQNVTFRCDPISEHNRLYWYRQTLGQGPEFLTYFQNEAQLEKSRLLSDRFSAERPKGSFSTLEIQRTEQGDSAMYLCASSSGDRGSEQYFGPGTRLTVT.

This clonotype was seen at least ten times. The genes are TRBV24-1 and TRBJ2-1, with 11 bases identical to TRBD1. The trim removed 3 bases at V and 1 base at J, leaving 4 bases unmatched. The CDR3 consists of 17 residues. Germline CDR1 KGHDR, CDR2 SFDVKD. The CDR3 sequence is CATSDPGTGGSYNEQFF. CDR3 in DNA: TGTGCCACCAGTGATCCCGGGACAGGGGGGTCCTACAATGAGCAGTTCTTC.